This entry is about one T cell receptor (beta chain). Its target is unknown. No patient had autoimmune disease or received systemic immunosuppression. At cycle 4 day 1, cycle 7 day 1, and baseline, blood was sampled. Deletions cut 0 bases from V and 8 bases from J, with 8 bases between. The germline V gene has CDR1 MRHNA and CDR2 SNTAGT. This CDR3 spans 13 amino acids. Some clones are missing from TCRdb's copy, which holds only in-frame ones; the method was immunoSEQ multiplex PCR. The sample contains fewer than 20,000 clones, around 78% of which appear only once. The data were obtained in a study of OX40 agonist ivuxolimab in advanced cancers. At the level of the study: Patients achieving partial responses numbered three: one hepatocellular carcinoma case and two cutaneous melanoma cases. General study findings and limits: Dose levels from 0.1 to 3.0 mg/kg saw CD4+ and CD8+ blood T cells expand clonally by week 6.

Material: CD4+ or CD8+ T cells sorted from blood, obtained in a trial of the OX40 agonist ivuxolimab. The rearrangement joins TRBV6-4 to TRBJ2-1; weak D call: TRBD1 (6 bases). The source of this sequence is an adult with an advanced solid tumor such as melanoma, head and neck, liver or kidney cancer. CDR3 coding DNA: TGTGCCAGCAGTGACTCACAGGGCGATGAGCAGTTCTTC. It translates to CASSDSQGDEQFF.